Given below is one T cell receptor (beta chain) in context. The record originates from a study of blood T cells in healthy people across ages. The germline gives CDR1 MGHRA, CDR2 YSYEKL. The CDR3 extends over 13 amino acids. The V and J ends lost 5 bases and 5 bases, in that order; junction bases with no gene match: 4. It was with a sample-barcoded 5' primer and a J-beta primer mix that a second PCR of roughly 6 to 12 cycles was run. Each CDR3 protein is one row after TCRdb ran MiXCR on the 5' RACE reads. Here the sample spans about 1.4 million distinct CDR3 sequences, around 55% being singletons. What was sequenced was blood. The gene calls are TRBV4-1 and TRBJ2-5; 8 bases map to TRBD2. The receptor comes from a man aged 18 to 30 in good health. The CDR3 DNA reads TGCGCCAGCAGCAAGGGACTAGATGAGACCCAGTACTTC. Encoded protein: CASSKGLDETQYF.